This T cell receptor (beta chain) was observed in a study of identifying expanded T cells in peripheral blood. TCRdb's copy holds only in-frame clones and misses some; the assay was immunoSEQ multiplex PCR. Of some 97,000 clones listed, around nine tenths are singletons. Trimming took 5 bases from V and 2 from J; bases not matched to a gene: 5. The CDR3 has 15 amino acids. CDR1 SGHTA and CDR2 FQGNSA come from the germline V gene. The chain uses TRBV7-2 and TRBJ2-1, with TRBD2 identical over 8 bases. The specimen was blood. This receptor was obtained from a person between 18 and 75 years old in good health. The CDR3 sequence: CASSQSGGAYNEQFF. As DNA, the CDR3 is TGTGCCAGCAGCCAATCGGGGGGGGCCTACAATGAGCAGTTCTTC.